This T cell receptor beta chain appears in the sequencing data of a study of identical twins. The study, taken as a whole, reports: Excess sharing between twins was weaker in beta out-of-frame sequences.

A remark on this clonotype: What it binds is not known.

TCRdb redid the calling of the 5' RACE reads with MiXCR, one entry per CDR3 protein. The sample carries about 280,000 distinct CDR3 sequences, more than 6.5% recorded once. The germline V gene has CDR1 MGHRA and CDR2 YSYEKL. Trimming cost V 6 bases and J 3 bases, with 15 bases left between them. The CDR3 length is 15 residues. These records were also assigned to another study, of yellow fever vaccine responses in identical twins. From that study: Convergence reportedly seemed to mark part of the twins' vaccine T cell response, with personalization marking the rest.

The chain employs TRBV4-1 and TRBJ2-1; D tentatively fits TRBD1 or TRBD2 (5 bases each). This receptor was identified in a woman between 18 and 29 years old in good health. Sample: memory (CD45RO+) T cells sorted from blood. CDR3 sequence (DNA): TGCGCCAGCAGAACTCAACGAGGGGACTACAATGAGCAGTTCTTC. Amino acids: CASRTQRGDYNEQFF.